A selection of T cell receptor beta chains follows, all from one sample in a study of lymphopenia after photon versus proton radiotherapy. TCRdb's copy holds only in-frame clones and misses some; the assay was immunoSEQ multiplex PCR. Among about 64,000 clones listed, about nine tenths were seen once. The specimen comprised peripheral blood, sampled from a patient treated with proton-based radiotherapy. Receptor source: a man of 80 years or more with esophageal cancer. CDR3s include the opening cysteine and the closing phenylalanine or tryptophan. The D gene is left open where the match is weak. The size of a clone is reported for some rows only, either as once, few or many, or as a class for expanded clones.

J gene,D gene,clone size,V gene,CDR3 protein,CDR3 DNA
TRBJ1-1,.,.,TRBV6-5,CASSLSQGSHTEAFF,TGTGCCAGCAGTTTATCCCAGGGGTCCCACACTGAAGCTTTCTTT
TRBJ2-4,.,.,TRBV5-1,CASSLEGLFEQRDIQYF,TGCGCCAGCAGCTTGGAGGGCCTCTTCGAGCAGAGGGACATTCAGTACTTC
TRBJ2-3,.,.,TRBV5-8,CASSLGLAESTDTQYF,TGTGCCAGCAGCTTGGGCTTAGCGGAGAGCACAGATACGCAGTATTTT
TRBJ1-2,TRBD1,.,TRBV10-3,CAISPTGLYGYTF,TGTGCCATCAGTCCGACAGGGCTCTATGGCTACACCTTC
TRBJ2-7,TRBD2,.,TRBV23-1,CASKTELAGGVSYEQYF,TGCGCCAGCAAGACAGAGTTAGCGGGGGGCGTCTCCTACGAGCAGTACTTC
TRBJ2-7,TRBD2,.,TRBV18,CASSPFSSGLTIYEQYF,TGTGCCAGCTCACCATTTTCCTCGGGACTAACCATCTACGAGCAGTACTTC
TRBJ2-1,.,few,TRBV4-3,CASSRGYNEQFF,TGCGCCAGCAGCCGGGGCTACAATGAGCAGTTCTTC
TRBJ1-6,TRBD1,.,TRBV7-2,CASSNGTVKLHF,TGTGCCAGCAGCAACGGGACAGTAAAGCTCCACTTT
TRBJ2-1,TRBD1,.,TRBV30,CAWSVGQGARNEQFF,TGTGCCTGGAGTGTAGGTCAGGGGGCCAGGAATGAGCAGTTCTTC
TRBJ2-1,TRBD1,.,TRBV5-6,CASSFGTGSRNEQFF,TGTGCCAGCAGCTTCGGGACAGGGAGTAGGAATGAGCAGTTCTTC
TRBJ2-7,.,.,TRBV7-9,CASSLVQPSEQYF,TGTGCCAGCAGCTTAGTCCAGCCGTCCGAGCAGTACTTC
TRBJ2-5,.,.,TRBV4-3,CASSQDVVGLETQYF,TGCGCCAGCAGCCAAGACGTGGTGGGGCTGGAGACCCAGTACTTC
TRBJ2-1,.,few,TRBV6-4,CASSVSAEYNEQFF,TGTGCCAGCAGTGTTTCGGCAGAGTACAATGAGCAGTTCTTC
TRBJ2-7,TRBD2,.,TRBV5-1,CASSFTGTGGHEQYF,TGCGCCAGCAGCTTCACCGGGACGGGGGGGCACGAGCAGTACTTC
TRBJ1-1,.,once,TRBV7-6,CASSFILDSHGSWGAFF,TGTGCCAGCAGCTTCATACTGGACAGCCACGGCTCCTGGGGAGCTTTCTTT
TRBJ1-4,.,.,TRBV5-6,CASSSPRGLAANEKLFF,TGTGCCAGCAGCTCCCCACGGGGGCTTGCCGCTAATGAAAAACTGTTTTTT
TRBJ1-4,.,.,TRBV27,CASSRRGGEKLFF,TGTGCCAGCAGTCGGAGAGGGGGTGAAAAACTGTTTTTT
TRBJ2-1,TRBD2,.,TRBV9,CASSALAGGTYNEQFF,TGTGCCAGCAGCGCCCTAGCGGGGGGAACCTACAATGAGCAGTTCTTC
TRBJ2-2,.,.,TRBV5-1,CASSFLGARGTGELFF,TGCGCCAGCAGCTTTCTAGGGGCGCGGGGAACCGGGGAGCTGTTTTTT
TRBJ2-7,.,.,TRBV7-9,CASSTQGHYEQYF,TGTGCCAGCAGCACCCAGGGGCATTACGAGCAGTACTTC
TRBJ2-7,TRBD1,.,TRBV12-5,CASGLEGGPSYEQYF,TGTGCTAGTGGTTTAGAAGGGGGCCCCTCCTACGAGCAGTACTTC
TRBJ2-2,TRBD1,.,TRBV7-3,CASRRTGSNTGELFF,TGTGCCAGCAGGAGGACAGGTTCGAACACCGGGGAGCTGTTTTTT